This T cell receptor (beta chain) was obtained from a study of Ad26.COV2.S vaccination and SARS-CoV-2 variants. The treatment denotes: approximately 18 received Ad26.COV2.S at low or high dose, single or two shots; roughly five received placebo; per-sample allocation not given. The samples were gathered on day 63 after the first injection of vaccine or placebo. CDR3 length equals 15 residues. V shed 8 bases, J shed 4 bases, and the junction held 9 bases outside the gene matches. CDR1 SNHLY and CDR2 FYNNEI come from the germline V gene. Here immunoSEQ multiplex PCR was the method, and the copy in TCRdb shows in-frame clones only, minus some. The sample holds some 460,000 clones, about 89% seen once.

This sequence was found in a person between 18 and 59 years old who received the Ad26.COV2.S COVID-19 vaccine or a placebo. The J gene is TRBJ1-4, the V gene TRBV2, with 8 bases identical to TRBD1. Sequences were derived from peripheral blood, sampled in a trial of Ad26.COV2.S vaccine versus placebo. This CDR3 reads CASGQGLVINEKLFF. CDR3 in DNA: TGTGCCAGCGGACAGGGATTAGTCATTAATGAAAAACTGTTTTTT. Filled out from reference TRBV2 and TRBJ1-4, the complete variable domain reads EPEVTQTPSHQVTQMGQEVILRCVPISNHLYFYWYRQILGQKVEFLVSFYNNEISEKSEIFDDQFSVERPDGSNFTLKIRSTKLEDSAMYFCASGQGLVINEKLFFGSGTQLSVL.